This entry is about one T cell receptor beta chain. Its cognate antigen is unknown. One end of the junction fails to match germline, which may point to a read error. These data originate in a study of cytomegalovirus exposure and HLA in healthy donors. Study-level findings and limits: Specificity for CMV antigens was confirmed in vitro for three of the CMV-associated chains. In the analysis, some V segments, TRBV6-2 and TRBV6-3 included, were excluded as indistinguishable.

This CDR3 has 16 amino acids. The V gene's germline CDR1 is SEHNR and CDR2 FQNEAQ (reference sequence). Though nominally healthy at sampling, donors likely had unrecorded immune exposures. The PCR made use of 60 Vbeta and 13 Jbeta primers. Assay used: immunoSEQ multiplex PCR; TCRdb lists only in-frame clones, some missing. The data hold 85,000 to 90,000 clones, with around 76% observed a single time. Sequenced: PBMCs. The receptor was derived from a man aged 25-45 years in good health and CMV-seropositive. The rearrangement uses TRBV7-9 and TRBJ1-1; D unresolved. The CDR3 is CSSSLVPGSGNTEAFF. The CDR3 DNA follows: TGTTCCAGCAGCTTAGTTCCGGGGAGCGGGAACACTGAAGCTTTCTTT.